These 14 T cell receptor beta chains were all obtained from the same sample, sequenced in a study of cytomegalovirus exposure and HLA in healthy donors. Researchers ran the PCR with 60 Vbeta and 13 Jbeta primers. This table comes from immunoSEQ multiplex PCR, and its TCRdb copy is limited to in-frame clones, with some not included. Of 80,000 to 100,000 clones in the sample, approximately 78% were seen once. Sample: PBMCs. These TCRs come from a man aged 40-49 years in good health and CMV-seronegative.

Concerning this clone itself: Mismatch with germline at one junction end may stem from a read error. This rearrangement joins TRBV7-9 to TRBJ2-3, with 8 bases that match TRBD2. Per the germline V gene, CDR1 is SEHNR and CDR2 is FQNEAQ (reference sequence). The CDR3 covers 17 residues. The CDR3 protein is CSSSRHPGGPSADTQYF. The CDR3 region has the DNA TGTTCCAGCAGTAGACACCCGGGAGGGCCATCGGCAGATACGCAGTATTTT. Full variable domain (missing parts from reference TRBV7-9 and TRBJ2-3): DTGVSQNPRHKITKRGQNVTFRCDPISEHNRLYWYRQTLGQGPEFLTYFQNEAQLEKSRLLSDRFSAERPKGSFSTLEIQRTEQGDSAMYLCSSSRHPGGPSADTQYFGPGTRLTVL.

This chain connects TRBV6-5 to TRBJ1-1, with D possibly TRBD1 on 5 matching bases. This CDR3 contains 14 residues. CDR1 is MNHEY and CDR2 is SVGAGI in the germline V gene. Trimming pared 6 bases from V and 6 bases from J, leaving 17 bases between. The CDR3 coding sequence is TGTGCCAGCAGCCCCCCGGGGACTAGGGCTGAAGCTTTCTTT. Translated, it gives CASSPPGTRAEAFF.

This CDR3 reads CASSGETYDATQYF. The CDR3, as DNA: TGTGCCAGCAGCGGAGAGACCTACGATGCCACCCAGTACTTC. The chain uses TRBV5-4 and TRBJ2-5, with no clear D. The length of the CDR3 is 14 residues. The germline CDR1 and CDR2 sequences are SGHNT and YYREEE (reference sequence). Deletions cut 4 bases from V and 8 bases from J, with 18 bases between.

CDR3 DNA: TGTGCCAGCAGCCTACAGGGGGCAACTAATGAAAAACTGTTTTTT. Translating it yields CASSLQGATNEKLFF. V is TRBV11-2 and J is TRBJ1-4, with 8 bases lining up with TRBD1. Germline CDR1 SGHAT, CDR2 FQNNGV. This CDR3 is 15 amino acids long. V gave up 5 bases and J gave up 0 bases; unmatched junction bases: 2.

This rearrangement joins TRBV18 to TRBJ1-6; the match to TRBD1 covers 7 bases. Unmatched junction bases numbered 7, after V lost 2 bases and J lost 6 bases. Germline V gene lookup returns CDR1 KGHSH and CDR2 LQKENI. The CDR3 is made up of 16 amino acids. The CDR3 protein is CASSPDKTGINSPLHF. The CDR3 DNA follows: TGTGCCAGCTCACCAGACAAGACAGGGATTAATTCACCCCTCCACTTT.

The rearrangement uses TRBV15 and TRBJ2-3; D perhaps matches TRBD1 (6 bases). V was clipped by 0 bases and J by 2 bases, with 27 bases between them. The germline CDR1 and CDR2 sequences are LNHNV and YYDKDF (reference sequence). This CDR3 is built from 21 residues. CDR3 bases: TGTGCCACCAGCAGAGATTGGATGATGGGGGCCGCACGGGGAAACACAGATACGCAGTATTTT. This sequence encodes CATSRDWMMGAARGNTDTQYF.

This chain links TRBV7-8 with TRBJ2-5; 9 nucleotides line up with TRBD1. The J segment lost 9 bases and the V segment lost 3 bases, leaving 11 bases of the junction unmatched. Germline V gives CDR1 SGHVS, CDR2 FQNEAQ. This CDR3 contains 15 residues. The CDR3: CASSLGQGGVGAQYF. CDR3 DNA sequence: TGTGCCAGCAGCTTGGGACAGGGCGGTGTAGGAGCCCAGTACTTC.

The chain carries TRBV7-8 and TRBJ1-6, with 10 nucleotides matching TRBD1. The CDR3 runs to 16 residues. With V trimmed by 5 bases and J by 7 bases, 8 bases remained unmatched. Germline CDR1 is SGHVS and CDR2 is FQNEAQ. CDR3 sequence reads: CASSMGRDRGNSPLHF. CDR3 bases: TGTGCCAGCAGCATGGGACGGGACAGGGGAAATTCACCCCTCCACTTT.

The J gene is TRBJ1-5, the V gene TRBV28; TRBD1 agrees at 8 bases. Germline V gives CDR1 MDHEN, CDR2 SYDVKM. The CDR3 contains 15 residues. V shed 3 bases and J 1 base; nucleotides not matched to a gene: 2. CDR3 coding DNA: TGTGCCAGCAGTTTTCGGACAGGGAGCAATCAGCCCCAGCATTTT. Translation: CASSFRTGSNQPQHF.

For the CDR3, the DNA is TGCGCCAGCAGCCGGAGGGTTCCCACTGAAGCTTTCTTT. Protein: CASSRRVPTEAFF. This chain connects TRBV4-1 to TRBJ1-1; D remains unclear. V lost 4 bases to trimming and J lost 4 bases, with 10 bases between them. This CDR3 has 13 amino acids. Per germline, CDR1 MGHRA and CDR2 YSYEKL.

The chain couples TRBV18 to TRBJ1-5; 11 bases are a match to TRBD1. The ends lost 2 bases at V and 1 base at J; junction bases unmatched: 4. CDR1 is KGHSH, CDR2 LQKENI, per germline. The CDR3 is 17 residues long. CDR3 bases: TGTGCCAGCTCACCAGGGACAGGGGGTAAAAGCAATCAGCCCCAGCATTTT. Protein sequence: CASSPGTGGKSNQPQHF. Based on the CDR3 plus reference TRBV18 and TRBJ1-5, the full variable domain is NAGVMQNPRHLVRRRGQEARLRCSPMKGHSHVYWYRQLPEEGLKFMVYLQKENIIDESGMPKERFSAEFPKEGPSILRIQQVVRGDSAAYFCASSPGTGGKSNQPQHFGDGTRLSIL.

This chain links TRBV10-2 with TRBJ2-7; 10 bases line up with TRBD1. CDR3 length equals 15 residues. With V trimmed by 3 bases and J by 3 bases, 5 bases remained unmatched. Germline-derived CDR1 and CDR2 are WSHSY and SAAADI. CDR3 sequence: CASSDSTGGLYEQYF. The DNA of the CDR3 is TGCGCCAGCAGTGACTCGACAGGGGGCCTCTACGAGCAGTACTTC.

This chain links TRBV7-3 with TRBJ2-7; no firm D call. The ends were cut back, 1 base at V and 5 bases at J, with 12 bases in the middle. Germline V gene sequence: CDR1 SGHTA, CDR2 FQGTGA. CDR3 length: 14 amino acids. The CDR3 region has the DNA TGTGCCAGCAGCTTAATCGCTAGTTCCAACGAGCAGTACTTC. This translates into CASSLIASSNEQYF.

The V and J genes are TRBV11-3 and TRBJ2-3, with D uncertain. The CDR3 contains 13 residues. Germline V gene sequence: CDR1 SGHNT, CDR2 YENEEA. V was cut by 6 bases and J by 2 bases, with 9 bases left in between. The DNA of the CDR3 is TGTGCCAGCAGTTTCAGGAACACAGATACGCAGTATTTT. This encodes CASSFRNTDTQYF.